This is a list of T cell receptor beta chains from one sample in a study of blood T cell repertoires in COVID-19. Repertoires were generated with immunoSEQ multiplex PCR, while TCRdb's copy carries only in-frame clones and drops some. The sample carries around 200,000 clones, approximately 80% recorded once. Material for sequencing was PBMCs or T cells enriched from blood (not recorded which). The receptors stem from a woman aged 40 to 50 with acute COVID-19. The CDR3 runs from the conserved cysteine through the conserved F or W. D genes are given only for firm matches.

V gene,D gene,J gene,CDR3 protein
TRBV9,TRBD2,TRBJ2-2,CASSQDGGRAGELFF
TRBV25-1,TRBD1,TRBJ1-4,CASSERDRGLGEKLFF
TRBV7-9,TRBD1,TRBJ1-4,CASSLAGGEKLFF
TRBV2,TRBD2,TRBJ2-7,CASVLSSGGYEQYF
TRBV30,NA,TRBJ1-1,CAWMSLSDTEAFF
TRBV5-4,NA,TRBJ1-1,CASRATGMNTEAFF
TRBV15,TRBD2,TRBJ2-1,CATSRDYGRGGYNEQFF
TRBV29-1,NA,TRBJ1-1,CSVESGTEAFF
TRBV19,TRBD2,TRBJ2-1,CASSSQTSGFTNEQFF
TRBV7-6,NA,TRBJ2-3,CASSPQASTDTQYF
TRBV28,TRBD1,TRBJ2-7,CASSLDRVAYEQYF
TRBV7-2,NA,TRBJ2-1,CASSLGVPRNEQFF
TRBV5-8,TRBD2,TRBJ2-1,CASRTSGTDEQFF
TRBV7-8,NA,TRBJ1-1,CASSFTGMNTEAFF
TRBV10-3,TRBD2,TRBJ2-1,CAITTGTSGYNEQFF
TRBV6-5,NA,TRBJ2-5,CASSRMTRVQETQYF
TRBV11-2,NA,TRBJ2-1,CASSSDRNEQFF
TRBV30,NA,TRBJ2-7,CAWSAGNSYEQYF
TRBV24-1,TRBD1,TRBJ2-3,CATSDTGTGTDTQYF
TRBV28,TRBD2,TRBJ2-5,CASTDTPGILAGGEQETQYF
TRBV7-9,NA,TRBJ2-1,CASSLAEVADYNEQFF
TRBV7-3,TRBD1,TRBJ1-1,CASSSRGPGTEAFF
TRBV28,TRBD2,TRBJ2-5,CASLGPGLAHKETQYF
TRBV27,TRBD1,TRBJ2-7,CASSPPTGTYEQYF
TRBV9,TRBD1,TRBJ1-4,CASSVNPGGADEKLFF
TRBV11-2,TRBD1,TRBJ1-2,CASSLAGGWDGYTF
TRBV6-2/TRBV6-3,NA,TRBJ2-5,CASSYIRGRQETQYF
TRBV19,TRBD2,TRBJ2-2,CASSLRGGSTGELFF
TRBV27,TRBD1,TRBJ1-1,CASTSHQGVGEAFF
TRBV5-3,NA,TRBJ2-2,CARSGAEDSNTGELFF
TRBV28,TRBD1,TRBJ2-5,CASSFRQGARETQYF
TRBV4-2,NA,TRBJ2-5,CASSQDRRPETQYF
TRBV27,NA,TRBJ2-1,CASSLVGSYNEQFF
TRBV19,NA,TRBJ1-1,CASSIVTGTEAFF
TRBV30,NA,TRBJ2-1,CAWSVLNEQFF
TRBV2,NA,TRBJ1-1,CASRSRQGLFMNTEAFF
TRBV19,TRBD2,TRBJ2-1,CASRSGRGWGEQFF
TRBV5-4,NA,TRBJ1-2,CASSQGSGGYTF
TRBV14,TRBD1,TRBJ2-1,CASSQAMGQGLDEQFF
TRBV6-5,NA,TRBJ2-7,CASSPNGQMEYEQYF
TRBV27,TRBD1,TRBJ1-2,CASRRGQGYGYTF
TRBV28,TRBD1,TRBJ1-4,CASSLIGQGVGATNEKLFF